This T cell receptor beta chain was captured by sequencing in a study of T cells in Graves' hyperthyroidism and ophthalmopathy. The wider study: Once the initial diagnosis was made, peripheral blood was obtained before any treatment.

A few counts support this clonotype. Its antigen is as yet unknown. General observations from the study: Most thyroid clonotypes expanded above 0.001 appeared in blood too.

RNA transcripts gave rise to amplified TCR beta CDR3 regions. TCR CDR3 regions were first amplified by RT-PCR with HTBI primers. One entry per CDR3 protein, called by TCRdb with MiXCR from the multiplex PCR reads. The profile covers about 560,000 distinct CDR3 sequences, with 15% to 20% appearing a single time and about 17% taken by the ten largest. From germline, CDR1 is LGHDT and CDR2 YNNKEL (reference sequence). V was clipped by 0 bases and J by 5 bases; unmatched bases: 11. The CDR3 contains 17 residues. Newly diagnosed hyperthyroidism, duration under 2 months, in patients aged 18 to 65. Material for sequencing was blood. The V gene is TRBV3-1, the J gene TRBJ1-1; the match to TRBD1 covers 8 bases. This receptor was identified in a woman younger than 30 with Graves' hyperthyroidism. The CDR3 region has the DNA TGTGCCAGCAGCCAAGAGGCAGGGGGCGATCCGGGGACTGAAGCTTTCTTT. Translated: CASSQEAGGDPGTEAFF.